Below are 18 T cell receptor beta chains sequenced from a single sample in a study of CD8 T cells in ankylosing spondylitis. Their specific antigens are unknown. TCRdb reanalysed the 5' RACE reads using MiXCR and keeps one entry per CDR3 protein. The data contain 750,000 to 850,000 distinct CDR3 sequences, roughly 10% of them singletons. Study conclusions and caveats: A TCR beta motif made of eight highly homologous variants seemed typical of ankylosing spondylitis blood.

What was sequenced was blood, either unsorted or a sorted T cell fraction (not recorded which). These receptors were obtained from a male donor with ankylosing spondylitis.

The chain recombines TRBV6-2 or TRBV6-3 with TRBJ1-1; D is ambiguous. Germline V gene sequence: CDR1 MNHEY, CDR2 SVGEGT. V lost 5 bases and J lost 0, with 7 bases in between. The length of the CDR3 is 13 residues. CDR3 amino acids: CASSNTLNTEAFF. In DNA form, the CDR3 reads TGTGCCAGCAGTAATACACTGAACACTGAAGCTTTCTTT.

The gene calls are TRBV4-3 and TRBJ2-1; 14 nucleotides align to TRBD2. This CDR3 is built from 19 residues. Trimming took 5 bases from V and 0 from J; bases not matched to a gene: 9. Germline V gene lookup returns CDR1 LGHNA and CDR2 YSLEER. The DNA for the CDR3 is TGCGCCAGCAGCAAGGTCGGACTAGCGGGAGGTCTCTCCTACAATGAGCAGTTCTTC. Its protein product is CASSKVGLAGGLSYNEQFF.

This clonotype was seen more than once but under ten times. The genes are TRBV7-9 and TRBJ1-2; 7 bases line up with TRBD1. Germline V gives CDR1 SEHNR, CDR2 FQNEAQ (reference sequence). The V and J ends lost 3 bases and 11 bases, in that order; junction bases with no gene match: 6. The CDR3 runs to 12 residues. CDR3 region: CASSLNRGQYTF. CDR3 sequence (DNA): TGTGCCAGCAGCTTGAATAGGGGGCAGTACACCTTC.

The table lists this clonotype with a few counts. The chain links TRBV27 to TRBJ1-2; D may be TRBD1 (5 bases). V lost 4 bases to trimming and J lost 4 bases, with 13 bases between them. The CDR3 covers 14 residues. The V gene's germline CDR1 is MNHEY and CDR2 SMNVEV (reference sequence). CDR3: CASSSWGVPYGYTF. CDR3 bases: TGTGCCAGCAGTTCTTGGGGGGTTCCCTATGGCTACACCTTC.

The CDR3 region has the DNA TGTGCCAGCAGCCCAGGGCAGCTCTGCGAGCAGTACTTC. Protein sequence: CASSPGQLCEQYF. J is TRBJ2-7 and V is TRBV4-2; D is perhaps TRBD1 (5 bases). This CDR3 contains 13 residues. Germline CDR1 LGHNA, CDR2 YNFKEQ. V lost 4 bases and J lost 6, with 13 bases in between.

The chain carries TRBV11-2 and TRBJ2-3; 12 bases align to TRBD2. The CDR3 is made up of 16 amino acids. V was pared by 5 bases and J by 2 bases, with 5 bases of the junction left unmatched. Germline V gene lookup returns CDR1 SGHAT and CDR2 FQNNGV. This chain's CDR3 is CASSRGLAGITDTQYF. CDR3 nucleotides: TGTGCCAGCAGCCGAGGACTAGCGGGGATCACAGATACGCAGTATTTT.

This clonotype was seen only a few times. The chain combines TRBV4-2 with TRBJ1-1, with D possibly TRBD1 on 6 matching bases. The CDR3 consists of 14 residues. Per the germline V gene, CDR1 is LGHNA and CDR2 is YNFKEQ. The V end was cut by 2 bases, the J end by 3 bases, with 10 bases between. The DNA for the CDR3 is TGTGCCAGCAGCCAATTGGACAGCTACACTGAAGCTTTCTTT. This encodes CASSQLDSYTEAFF.

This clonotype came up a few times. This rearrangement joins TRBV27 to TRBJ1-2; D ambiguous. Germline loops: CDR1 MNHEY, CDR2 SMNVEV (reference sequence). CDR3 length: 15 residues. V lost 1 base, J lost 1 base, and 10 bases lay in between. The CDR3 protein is CASSLFARNNYGYTF. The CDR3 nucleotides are TGTGCCAGCAGTTTATTCGCTCGCAATAACTATGGCTACACCTTC.

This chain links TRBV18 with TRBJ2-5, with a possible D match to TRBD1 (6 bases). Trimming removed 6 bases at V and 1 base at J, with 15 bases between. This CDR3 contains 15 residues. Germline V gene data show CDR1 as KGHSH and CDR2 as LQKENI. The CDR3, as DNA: TGTGCCAGCTCCCGATCCACAGGGATCCAAGAGACCCAGTACTTC. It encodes CASSRSTGIQETQYF.

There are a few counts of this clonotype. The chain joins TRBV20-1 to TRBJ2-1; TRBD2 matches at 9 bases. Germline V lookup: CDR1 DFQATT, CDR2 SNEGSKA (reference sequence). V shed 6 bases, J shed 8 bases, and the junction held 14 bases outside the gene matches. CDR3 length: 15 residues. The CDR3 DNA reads TGCAGTGCCCCCCGCGCGGGAGGGCCTAGGGATGAGCAGTTCTTC. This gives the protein CSAPRAGGPRDEQFF.

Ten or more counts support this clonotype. The CDR3: CASSVRQGASKETQYF. DNA for the CDR3: TGTGCCAGCAGCGTTAGACAGGGGGCGTCAAAAGAGACCCAGTACTTC. This chain connects TRBV7-2 to TRBJ2-5; 10 bases line up with TRBD1. The V gene end was trimmed by 5 bases and the J gene end by 3 bases; junction bases not matched to a gene: 9. The germline V gene encodes CDR1 SGHTA and CDR2 FQGNSA. The CDR3 extends over 16 amino acids.

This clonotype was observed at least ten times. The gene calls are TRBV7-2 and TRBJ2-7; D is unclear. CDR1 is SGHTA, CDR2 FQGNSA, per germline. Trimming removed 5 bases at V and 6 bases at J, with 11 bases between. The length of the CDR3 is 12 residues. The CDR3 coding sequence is TGTGCCAGCAGCGAGTCGTTCTCCGAGCAGTACTTC. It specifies CASSESFSEQYF. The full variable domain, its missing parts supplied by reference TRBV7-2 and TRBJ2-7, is GAGVSQSPSNKVTEKGKDVELRCDPISGHTALYWYRQSLGQGLEFLIYFQGNSAPDKSGLPSDRFSAERTGGSVSTLTIQRTQQEDSAVYLCASSESFSEQYFGPGTRLTVT.

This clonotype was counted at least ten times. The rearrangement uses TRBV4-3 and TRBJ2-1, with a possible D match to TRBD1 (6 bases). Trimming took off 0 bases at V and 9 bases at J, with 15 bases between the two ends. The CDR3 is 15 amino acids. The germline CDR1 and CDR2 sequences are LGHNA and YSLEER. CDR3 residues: CASSQDEQGLAEQFF. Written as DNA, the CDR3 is TGCGCCAGCAGCCAAGATGAGCAGGGGTTGGCTGAGCAGTTCTTC.

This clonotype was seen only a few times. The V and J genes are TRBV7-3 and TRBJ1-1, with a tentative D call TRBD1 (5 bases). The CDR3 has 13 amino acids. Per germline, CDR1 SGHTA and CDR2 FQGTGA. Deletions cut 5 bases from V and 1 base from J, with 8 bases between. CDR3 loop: CASSRGTNTEAFF. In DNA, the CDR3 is TGTGCCAGCAGCAGGGGCACGAACACTGAAGCTTTCTTT. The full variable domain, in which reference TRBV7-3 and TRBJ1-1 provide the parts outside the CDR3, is GAGVSQTPSNKVTEKGKYVELRCDPISGHTALYWYRQSLGQGPEFLIYFQGTGAADDSGLPNDRFFAVRPEGSVSTLKIQRTERGDSAVYLCASSRGTNTEAFFGQGTRLTVV.

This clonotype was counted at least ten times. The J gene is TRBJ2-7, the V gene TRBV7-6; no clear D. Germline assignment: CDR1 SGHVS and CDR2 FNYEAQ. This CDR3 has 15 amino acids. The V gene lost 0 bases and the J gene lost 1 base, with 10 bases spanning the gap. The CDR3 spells CASSLATAVSYEQYF. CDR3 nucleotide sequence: TGTGCCAGCAGCTTAGCAACGGCAGTTTCCTACGAGCAGTACTTC.

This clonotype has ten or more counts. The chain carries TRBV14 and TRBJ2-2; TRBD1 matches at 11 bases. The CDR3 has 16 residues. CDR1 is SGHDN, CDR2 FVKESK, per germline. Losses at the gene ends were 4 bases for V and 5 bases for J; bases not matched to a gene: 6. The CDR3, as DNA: TGTGCCAGCAGCCCCCAGGACAGGGGGCTAACCGGGGAGCTGTTTTTT. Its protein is CASSPQDRGLTGELFF.

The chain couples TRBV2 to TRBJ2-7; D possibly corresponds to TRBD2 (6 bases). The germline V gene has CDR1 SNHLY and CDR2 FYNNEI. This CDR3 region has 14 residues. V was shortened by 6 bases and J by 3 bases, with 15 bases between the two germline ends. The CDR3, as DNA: TGTGCCAGCAGGATTGGGAGGACGAACTACGAGCAGTACTTC. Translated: CASRIGRTNYEQYF.

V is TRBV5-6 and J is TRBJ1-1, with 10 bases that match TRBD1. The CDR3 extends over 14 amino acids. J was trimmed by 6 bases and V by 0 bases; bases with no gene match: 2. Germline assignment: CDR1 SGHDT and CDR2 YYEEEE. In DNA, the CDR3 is TGTGCCAGCAGCTTGGCGACAGGGGGCCCTGAAGCTTTCTTT. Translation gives CASSLATGGPEAFF.